The clone carrying this TCR beta chain has more than one count but fewer than ten. Germline is not matched at one junction end, which may reflect a read error. This CDR3 contains 13 residues. Germline lookup yields CDR1 SSHAT and CDR2 FNYEAQ (reference sequence). The sample originates from a study of T cells after yellow fever vaccination. Each CDR3 protein gets one entry after TCRdb re-called the 5' RACE reads with MiXCR. The sample consists of 100,000 to 150,000 distinct CDR3 sequences, over 8% of them appearing once. J is TRBJ1-1 and V is TRBV7-7; D is undetermined. The TCR was taken from a man between 18 and 29 years old who received the YFV17D yellow fever vaccine. Sample: CD8+ T cells sorted from PBMCs, taken on the day of the yellow fever booster vaccination. The DNA of the CDR3 is TGTGCTAGCAGCCCGACAACGTACACTGAAGCTTTCTTT. Translation: CASSPTTYTEAFF.